This T cell receptor (beta chain) was sequenced for a study of cytomegalovirus exposure and HLA in healthy donors. Overall study: Of 300 to 500 genotyped donors, 81% clustered with self-reported Caucasian donors.

PCR involved 60 Vbeta and 13 Jbeta primers. Using immunoSEQ multiplex PCR, the repertoire was profiled, and TCRdb retains in-frame clones only, with some absent. There are about 120,000 clones in the sample; about 84% occur only once, and roughly 4% lies in the top ten. Concerning this clone itself: Its antigen remains unidentified.

General study points: Within an earlier analysis, most TCR beta V segments proved productive either about 87% or about 30% of the time.

The sequence derives from a man aged 18 to 30 in good health and CMV-seropositive. The sequenced sample consisted of PBMCs.

The CDR3 sequence is CASSLEGQGGETQYF. The CDR3 bases are TGCGCCAGCAGCTTGGAGGGACAGGGGGGAGAGACCCAGTACTTC. The chain joins TRBV5-1 to TRBJ2-5; 11 bases are a match to TRBD1. Germline assignment: CDR1 SGHRS and CDR2 YFSETQ. Trimming at V came to 0 bases and at J to 4 bases, leaving 2 bases not matched to a gene. This CDR3 region has 15 residues.